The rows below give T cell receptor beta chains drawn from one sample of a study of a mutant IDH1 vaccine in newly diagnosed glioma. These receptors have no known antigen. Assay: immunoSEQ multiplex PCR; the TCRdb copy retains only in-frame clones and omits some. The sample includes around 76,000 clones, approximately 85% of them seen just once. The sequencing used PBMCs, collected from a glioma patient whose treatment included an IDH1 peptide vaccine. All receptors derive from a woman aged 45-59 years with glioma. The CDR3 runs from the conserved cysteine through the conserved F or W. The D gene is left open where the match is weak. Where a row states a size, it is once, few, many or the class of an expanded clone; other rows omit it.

CDR3nt: TGTGCCAGCAGTTTTGGTGGCGGGGGTAGCACAGATACGCAGTATTTT
CDR3aa: CASSFGGGGSTDTQYF
j_gene: TRBJ2-3
abundance: NA
d_gene: TRBD2
v_gene: TRBV27

CDR3nt: TGTGCCAGCAGCCAATCGGGGACAGTTTTCTTTGAAGATACGCAGTATTTT
CDR3aa: CASSQSGTVFFEDTQYF
j_gene: TRBJ2-3
abundance: NA
d_gene: TRBD1
v_gene: TRBV16

CDR3nt: TGTGCCAGCAGCTTAACCCGGGGACAGGGAGGCTATGGCTACACCTTC
CDR3aa: CASSLTRGQGGYGYTF
j_gene: TRBJ1-2
abundance: NA
d_gene: TRBD1
v_gene: TRBV7-9

CDR3nt: TGTGCCAGCAGTTTTGGACTAGCGGACTACAATGAGCAGTTCTTC
CDR3aa: CASSFGLADYNEQFF
j_gene: TRBJ2-1
abundance: NA
d_gene: TRBD2
v_gene: TRBV28

CDR3nt: TGTGCCAGCAGTCCCAGGATCGGGGAGCTGTTTTTT
CDR3aa: CASSPRIGELFF
j_gene: TRBJ2-2
abundance: NA
d_gene: NA
v_gene: TRBV6-1

CDR3nt: TGTGCCAGCAGTAATACAGGGGCTCTAGGGCGGTCTAATGAAAAACTGTTTTTT
CDR3aa: CASSNTGALGRSNEKLFF
j_gene: TRBJ1-4
abundance: NA
d_gene: TRBD1
v_gene: TRBV28

CDR3nt: TGTGCCAGTAGTACCTGGACAGGGGACACCGGGGAGCTGTTTTTT
CDR3aa: CASSTWTGDTGELFF
j_gene: TRBJ2-2
abundance: NA
d_gene: TRBD1
v_gene: TRBV19

CDR3nt: TGTGCCAGTAGTATTGAACTGCACTACGAGCAGTACTTC
CDR3aa: CASSIELHYEQYF
j_gene: TRBJ2-7
abundance: NA
d_gene: NA
v_gene: TRBV19

CDR3nt: TGTGCCAGCAGCTTAGCAGTTTATAGCAATCAGCCCCAGCATTTT
CDR3aa: CASSLAVYSNQPQHF
j_gene: TRBJ1-5
abundance: NA
d_gene: NA
v_gene: TRBV11-3

CDR3nt: TGCGCCAGCAGCCTCGGGACAGGGGCTGAAAAACTGTTTTTT
CDR3aa: CASSLGTGAEKLFF
j_gene: TRBJ1-4
abundance: NA
d_gene: TRBD1
v_gene: TRBV5-1

CDR3nt: TGTGCCAGCTCACCAGGGACAGGGGGAAGCTACGAGCAGTACTTC
CDR3aa: CASSPGTGGSYEQYF
j_gene: TRBJ2-7
abundance: NA
d_gene: TRBD1
v_gene: TRBV18

CDR3nt: TGTGCCTGGAGTGTAAGAGGGGGCTACACCTTC
CDR3aa: CAWSVRGGYTF
j_gene: TRBJ1-2
abundance: NA
d_gene: NA
v_gene: TRBV30

CDR3nt: TGTGCCGGCAGCTTGGGAGACTTAGCGGGAGCAGGGGAGACCCAGTACTTC
CDR3aa: CAGSLGDLAGAGETQYF
j_gene: TRBJ2-5
abundance: NA
d_gene: TRBD2
v_gene: TRBV5-4

CDR3nt: TGTGCCAGCAGTTCCCCGGGGCCTCCCGGGGAGCTGTTTTTT
CDR3aa: CASSSPGPPGELFF
j_gene: TRBJ2-2
abundance: NA
d_gene: NA
v_gene: TRBV27

CDR3nt: TGTGCCAGCAGTTACGATAATGAGCAGCCCCAGCATTTT
CDR3aa: CASSYDNEQPQHF
j_gene: TRBJ1-5
abundance: NA
d_gene: NA
v_gene: TRBV6-6

CDR3nt: TGTGCCAGCAGCCCTAGACAGGGGGTAGGAGACAATGAGCAGTTCTTC
CDR3aa: CASSPRQGVGDNEQFF
j_gene: TRBJ2-1
abundance: NA
d_gene: TRBD1
v_gene: TRBV7-3

CDR3nt: TGTGCCAGCAGTGAAACCTCTTTGACTAGCGGGAGGTACGAGCAGTACTTC
CDR3aa: CASSETSLTSGRYEQYF
j_gene: TRBJ2-7
abundance: NA
d_gene: TRBD2
v_gene: TRBV2

CDR3nt: TGTGCCAGCAGCTTTCCGGGACAGGCGAGGGCTTTCTTT
CDR3aa: CASSFPGQARAFF
j_gene: TRBJ1-1
abundance: NA
d_gene: TRBD1
v_gene: TRBV7-9

CDR3nt: TGTGCCAGCAGTCAGGACAGGGATGGCTACACCTTC
CDR3aa: CASSQDRDGYTF
j_gene: TRBJ1-2
abundance: NA
d_gene: TRBD1
v_gene: TRBV5-4

CDR3nt: TGTGCCAGTAGTATGGGTGAAAAACTGTTTTTT
CDR3aa: CASSMGEKLFF
j_gene: TRBJ1-4
abundance: NA
d_gene: NA
v_gene: TRBV19

CDR3nt: TGTGCCATCAGTGAGGGCGGGGGGTTGACAGATACGCAGTATTTT
CDR3aa: CAISEGGGLTDTQYF
j_gene: TRBJ2-3
abundance: NA
d_gene: TRBD2
v_gene: TRBV10-3

CDR3nt: TGTGCTAGCAGCTTACTCAGTCCGGGACAGGGGTCCGAGCAGTACTTC
CDR3aa: CASSLLSPGQGSEQYF
j_gene: TRBJ2-7
abundance: NA
d_gene: TRBD1
v_gene: TRBV7-7

CDR3nt: TGTGCCAGCAGCGGGGGAGCGGGCCACGAGCAGTACTTC
CDR3aa: CASSGGAGHEQYF
j_gene: TRBJ2-7
abundance: once
d_gene: NA
v_gene: TRBV5-4

CDR3nt: TGTGCCAGCAGCTTAGTTTTGGGGACAGGGGATTATTCCTACAATGAGCAGTTCTTC
CDR3aa: CASSLVLGTGDYSYNEQFF
j_gene: TRBJ2-1
abundance: NA
d_gene: TRBD1
v_gene: TRBV13

CDR3nt: TGTGCCAGTAGTATAGATCCTAGCGGGAGTAGGAATGAGCAGTTCTTC
CDR3aa: CASSIDPSGSRNEQFF
j_gene: TRBJ2-1
abundance: NA
d_gene: TRBD2
v_gene: TRBV19

CDR3nt: TGTGCCAGCAGCCATCCGACCTTGGCCAAAAACATTCAGTACTTC
CDR3aa: CASSHPTLAKNIQYF
j_gene: TRBJ2-4
abundance: NA
d_gene: NA
v_gene: TRBV5-4

CDR3nt: TGTGCCAGCAGCTATGGACGGCGGGTCGGGCAGCCCCAGCATTTT
CDR3aa: CASSYGRRVGQPQHF
j_gene: TRBJ1-5
abundance: few
d_gene: NA
v_gene: TRBV7-8

CDR3nt: TGTGCCAGCAGCCCGGACAGAAGCTCCTACAATGAGCAGTTCTTC
CDR3aa: CASSPDRSSYNEQFF
j_gene: TRBJ2-1
abundance: NA
d_gene: NA
v_gene: TRBV2

CDR3nt: TGTGCCAGCAACCCGGGACAGGGTCTCACTGAAGCTTTCTTT
CDR3aa: CASNPGQGLTEAFF
j_gene: TRBJ1-1
abundance: NA
d_gene: TRBD1
v_gene: TRBV6-6